The present entry profiles one T cell receptor (beta chain) with its context. Its antigen is unidentified. Germline-derived CDR1 and CDR2 are SNHLY and FYNNEI. The CDR3 spans 13 residues. V lost 0 bases, J lost 5 bases, and 4 bases lay in between. Reverse transcribing all isolated RNA meant expressed TCRB transcripts were sequenced. Sequencing was performed with immunoSEQ multiplex PCR; in TCRdb, only in-frame clones are kept and a portion is missing. In the table there are 150,000 to 200,000 clones, more than 60% of which are singletons. The entry originates in a study of beta chain features in type 1 diabetes. Study results and caveats: Moderately but significantly shorter TCRB CDR3s were found in Type 1 diabetes patients in all four CD4+ subsets.

Sampling consisted of one heparinised blood draw per donor, averaging around 120 mL. The TCR originated in a man aged 25 to 45 with type 1 diabetes. Sequencing was performed on naive CD4+ T cells from blood. This chain links TRBV2 with TRBJ2-2, with no clear D. This CDR3 is CASSEARTGELFF. The CDR3 DNA sequence: TGTGCCAGCAGTGAAGCTCGTACCGGGGAGCTGTTTTTT. Combining the CDR3 with reference TRBV2 and TRBJ2-2 gives the whole variable domain EPEVTQTPSHQVTQMGQEVILRCVPISNHLYFYWYRQILGQKVEFLVSFYNNEISEKSEIFDDQFSVERPDGSNFTLKIRSTKLEDSAMYFCASSEARTGELFFGEGSRLTVL.